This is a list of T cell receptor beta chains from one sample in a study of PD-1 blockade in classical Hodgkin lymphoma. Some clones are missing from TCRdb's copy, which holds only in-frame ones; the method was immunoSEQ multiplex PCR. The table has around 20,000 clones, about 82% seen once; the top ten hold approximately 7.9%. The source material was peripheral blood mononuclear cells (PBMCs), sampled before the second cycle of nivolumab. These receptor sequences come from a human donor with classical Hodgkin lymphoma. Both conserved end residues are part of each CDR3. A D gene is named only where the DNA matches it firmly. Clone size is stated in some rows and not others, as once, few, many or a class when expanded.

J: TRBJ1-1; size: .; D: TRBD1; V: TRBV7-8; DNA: TGTGCCAGCAGCTTAGGAGGGGGACAGGGGGTCACTGAAGCTTTCTTT; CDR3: CASSLGGGQGVTEAFF
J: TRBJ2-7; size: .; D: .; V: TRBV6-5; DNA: TGTGCCAGCACCCCCAGTTACCGTTTCTACGAGCAGTACTTC; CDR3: CASTPSYRFYEQYF
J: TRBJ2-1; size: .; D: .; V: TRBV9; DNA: TGTGCCAGCAGCTTAGACGTGAATGAGCAGTTCTTC; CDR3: CASSLDVNEQFF
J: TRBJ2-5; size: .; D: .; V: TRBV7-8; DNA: TGTGCCAGCAGCTTAGGGTCAGGAGGGCGAGAGACCCAGTACTTC; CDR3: CASSLGSGGRETQYF
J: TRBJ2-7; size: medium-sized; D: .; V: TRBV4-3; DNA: TGCGCCAGCAGCCAAGATAGGGGGTCCTACGAGCAGTACTTC; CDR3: CASSQDRGSYEQYF
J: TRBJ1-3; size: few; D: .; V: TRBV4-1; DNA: TGCGCCAGCAGCCCTTTCTGGGAAATCGGAAACACCATATATTTT; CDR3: CASSPFWEIGNTIYF
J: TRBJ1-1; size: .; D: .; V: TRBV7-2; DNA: TGTGCCAGCTCGGGGTGGGACACTGAAGCTTTCTTT; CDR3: CASSGWDTEAFF
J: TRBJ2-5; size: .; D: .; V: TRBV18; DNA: TGTGCCAGCTCACCGTCGTCTGGGGGGACGGAGACCCAGTACTTC; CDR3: CASSPSSGGTETQYF
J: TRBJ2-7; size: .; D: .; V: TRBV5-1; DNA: TGCGCCAGCAGCTTCGGAGATAGCTCCTACGAGCAGTACTTC; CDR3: CASSFGDSSYEQYF
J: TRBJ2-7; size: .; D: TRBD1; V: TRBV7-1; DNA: TGTGCCAGCAGCGACCCGGGACAGGGGTACGAGCAGTACTTC; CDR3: CASSDPGQGYEQYF
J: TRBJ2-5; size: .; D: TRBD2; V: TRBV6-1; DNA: TGTGCCAGCAGCGACGCGGGAGGTCGGAAGACCCAGTACTTC; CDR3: CASSDAGGRKTQYF